The subject of this entry is one T cell receptor (beta chain). This clonotype was counted only a few times. Its antigen is not yet known. No base quality values were provided; no much bigger clone lies one nucleotide off. The sample's treatment or condition label, in plain terms: allogeneic hematopoietic cell transplantation with graft depleted of TCRalphabeta T cells and CD19 B cells. The transplant recipients were children given TCRalphabeta/CD19-depleted allogeneic hematopoietic cell grafts. These data are taken from a study of T-cell reconstitution after alpha-beta-depleted transplantation in children listed by TCRdb under 2016. A note on the overall study: Using TCR repertoire profiling, the study followed T-cell immune reconstitution in a quantitative way in children after TCRalphabeta/CD19-depleted allogeneic hematopoietic cell transplantation. The investigation overall reported the following: The frequencies of hyperexpanded clones fell over the following months, and after one year, T-cell counts and TCRbeta diversity were mostly attributed to newly produced T cells. In some patients, the high TCRbeta diversity seen at day 60 was put down to recipient T cells and intrathymic progenitors that had survived conditioning. Apparently early alphabetaT-cell count recovery about two months after transplant reportedly relied on only several hundred rapidly expanded clones derived from non-depleted graft cells.

The protocol used for the library was PCR. TCRdb names Illumina HiSeq 2500 as the instrument used. TCR libraries were prepared with molecular barcoding, using unique molecular identifiers to normalize TCRbeta repertoire quantification. Clones were called with MiXCR by TCRdb after fastp trimmed the public reads at Q25, and only in-frame beta chains were retained. Rows with a matching CDR3 protein are joined into one entry that keeps the most common DNA and genes. The sample table records around 200,000 distinct CDR3 sequences; about 15% of these occur just once. Jointly, the top ten make up around 45% of the sample. According to the germline V gene (reference sequence), CDR1 reads DFQATT and CDR2 reads SNEGSKA. Measured from the cysteine to the phenylalanine, the CDR3 is 13 residues long. The retained sequence is limited to the CDR3, 39 bases, with the frame set at the first base. V is clipped by 3 bases and J by 0 bases, and the sequence between their germline boundaries is 8 bases long.

The clonotype originates from a male patient under 10 years old who had a stem cell transplant for acute lymphoblastic leukemia, so the T cells may come from the graft donor. This sequence uses TRBV20-1 and TRBJ1-1, with no reliable assignment of the D segment. The source material was PBMCs, mostly from graft donor cells, sampled 360 days after TCRalphabeta/CD19-depleted stem cell transplant. The CDR3 corresponds to CSASPDLNTEAFF. The nucleotide sequence reads TGCAGTGCTAGCCCGGACCTGAACACTGAAGCTTTCTTT.